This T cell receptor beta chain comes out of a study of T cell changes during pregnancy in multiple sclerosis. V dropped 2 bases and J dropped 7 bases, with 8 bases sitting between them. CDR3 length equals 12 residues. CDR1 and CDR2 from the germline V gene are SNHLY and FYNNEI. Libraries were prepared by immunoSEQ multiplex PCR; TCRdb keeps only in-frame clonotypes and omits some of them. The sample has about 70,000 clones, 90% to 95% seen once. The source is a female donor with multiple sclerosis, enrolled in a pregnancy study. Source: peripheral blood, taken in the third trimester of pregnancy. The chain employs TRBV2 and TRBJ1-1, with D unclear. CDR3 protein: CASSEIQFEAFF. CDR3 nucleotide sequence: TGTGCCAGCAGTGAAATCCAGTTTGAAGCTTTCTTT.